The rows below give T cell receptor beta chains drawn from one sample of a study of CXCR3-negative and CXCR3-positive naive CD8 T cells. TCRdb reprocessed the 5' RACE reads and stores each CDR3 protein as one record, lacking DNA. The sample data list 70,000 to 95,000 distinct CDR3 sequences. The specimen was naive CXCR3- CD8+ T cells from blood. All receptors derive from a human donor in good health. Some clones in this sample may be carry-over from other donors' samples. The CDR3 runs from the conserved cysteine through the conserved F or W. Each record gives: CDR3 protein, V gene, J gene.

CDR3aa: CASSFLAIEGTGELFF
v_gene: TRBV28
j_gene: TRBJ2-2

CDR3aa: CASSLMVSGNTIYF
v_gene: TRBV28
j_gene: TRBJ1-3

CDR3aa: CASSRGARGSQETQYF
v_gene: TRBV4-1
j_gene: TRBJ2-5

CDR3aa: CASSKVWRGNHQETQYF
v_gene: TRBV21-1
j_gene: TRBJ2-5

CDR3aa: CASSQDNPSGETQYF
v_gene: TRBV4-1
j_gene: TRBJ2-5

CDR3aa: CASSLGTSGSNEQYF
v_gene: TRBV7-9
j_gene: TRBJ2-7

CDR3aa: CSVEGSGHEQYF
v_gene: TRBV29-1
j_gene: TRBJ2-7

CDR3aa: CATRGTTGELFF
v_gene: TRBV15
j_gene: TRBJ2-2

CDR3aa: CASSASPTSSDEQFF
v_gene: TRBV6-4
j_gene: TRBJ2-1

CDR3aa: CSVMDSLSSTDTQYF
v_gene: TRBV29-1
j_gene: TRBJ2-3

CDR3aa: CASSFYRGPYEQYF
v_gene: TRBV28
j_gene: TRBJ2-7

CDR3aa: CSARLPSSYNEQFF
v_gene: TRBV20-1
j_gene: TRBJ2-1

CDR3aa: CSARDRGLLYQPQHF
v_gene: TRBV20-1
j_gene: TRBJ1-5

CDR3aa: CASSVASRAYSDNEQFF
v_gene: TRBV9
j_gene: TRBJ2-1

CDR3aa: CASRGDRLVVDTEAFF
v_gene: TRBV12-3/TRBV12-4
j_gene: TRBJ1-1

CDR3aa: CASSSTDGGRGLYNEQFF
v_gene: TRBV7-9
j_gene: TRBJ2-1

CDR3aa: CASSLYNSGGYNEQFF
v_gene: TRBV5-1
j_gene: TRBJ2-1

CDR3aa: CASIAGLGETQYF
v_gene: TRBV7-2
j_gene: TRBJ2-5

CDR3aa: CASSAGTVGEQYF
v_gene: TRBV7-3
j_gene: TRBJ2-7

CDR3aa: CASSFRLAGGQETQYF
v_gene: TRBV13
j_gene: TRBJ2-5

CDR3aa: CASSYRGAGELFF
v_gene: TRBV28
j_gene: TRBJ2-2

CDR3aa: CSVEGPGPYEQYF
v_gene: TRBV29-1
j_gene: TRBJ2-7

CDR3aa: CASSLEAGVWEDTQYF
v_gene: TRBV5-1
j_gene: TRBJ2-3

CDR3aa: CASSLRGLHTGELFF
v_gene: TRBV12-3/TRBV12-4
j_gene: TRBJ2-2

CDR3aa: CASSFNPYNEQFF
v_gene: TRBV27
j_gene: TRBJ2-1

CDR3aa: CASSQLGTVITEQYF
v_gene: TRBV14
j_gene: TRBJ2-7

CDR3aa: CASGGDPQETQYF
v_gene: TRBV3-1
j_gene: TRBJ2-5

CDR3aa: CASSLGVVRSETQYF
v_gene: TRBV28
j_gene: TRBJ2-5

CDR3aa: CASSRTSADTQYF
v_gene: TRBV9
j_gene: TRBJ2-3

CDR3aa: CASSRYGQDYNEQFF
v_gene: TRBV12-3/TRBV12-4
j_gene: TRBJ2-1

CDR3aa: CASSFDGLRTGGEKLFF
v_gene: TRBV11-2
j_gene: TRBJ1-4

CDR3aa: CASSQAGTGEYGYTF
v_gene: TRBV12-3/TRBV12-4
j_gene: TRBJ1-2

CDR3aa: CASSPSDRSEYEQYF
v_gene: TRBV19
j_gene: TRBJ2-7

CDR3aa: CASSDGGRSNQPQHF
v_gene: TRBV7-9
j_gene: TRBJ1-5

CDR3aa: CASRPQADTFYEQYF
v_gene: TRBV6-5
j_gene: TRBJ2-7

CDR3aa: CASRRQERNTGELFF
v_gene: TRBV5-1
j_gene: TRBJ2-2

CDR3aa: CASSELGPLDEQFF
v_gene: TRBV10-2
j_gene: TRBJ2-1

CDR3aa: CSVVASSYEQYF
v_gene: TRBV29-1
j_gene: TRBJ2-7

CDR3aa: CSGADWTGINEQFF
v_gene: TRBV29-1
j_gene: TRBJ2-1

CDR3aa: CASSQTSGGATDTQYF
v_gene: TRBV19
j_gene: TRBJ2-3

CDR3aa: CASSLGTPEAFF
v_gene: TRBV12-3/TRBV12-4
j_gene: TRBJ1-1

CDR3aa: CSVEGTSGKAIDTQYF
v_gene: TRBV29-1
j_gene: TRBJ2-3

CDR3aa: CASSSLMWTGTSSYNEQFF
v_gene: TRBV28
j_gene: TRBJ2-1

CDR3aa: CAWSVVGNTEAFF
v_gene: TRBV30
j_gene: TRBJ1-1

CDR3aa: CASSPGRRTEQYF
v_gene: TRBV25-1
j_gene: TRBJ2-7

CDR3aa: CSVPGPTGELFF
v_gene: TRBV29-1
j_gene: TRBJ2-2

CDR3aa: CASSSWRERLREQYF
v_gene: TRBV21-1
j_gene: TRBJ2-7

CDR3aa: CASSSPDRGSTGELFF
v_gene: TRBV7-9
j_gene: TRBJ2-2

CDR3aa: CSARPGLNTEAFF
v_gene: TRBV20-1
j_gene: TRBJ1-1

CDR3aa: CASSVANGGEETQYF
v_gene: TRBV9
j_gene: TRBJ2-5

CDR3aa: CASSSAGPDTQYF
v_gene: TRBV7-6
j_gene: TRBJ2-3

CDR3aa: CASSPGNNYGYTF
v_gene: TRBV12-3/TRBV12-4
j_gene: TRBJ1-2

CDR3aa: CAVERGYNEQFF
v_gene: TRBV7-6
j_gene: TRBJ2-1

CDR3aa: CASSPDEREKGLPYNEQFF
v_gene: TRBV7-2
j_gene: TRBJ2-1

CDR3aa: CASSRLAGVEAQETQYF
v_gene: TRBV7-6
j_gene: TRBJ2-5

CDR3aa: CSVAGNYGYTF
v_gene: TRBV29-1
j_gene: TRBJ1-2

CDR3aa: CASSDGGNTGELFF
v_gene: TRBV6-4
j_gene: TRBJ2-2